This T cell receptor beta chain originates from a study of blood T cell repertoires in COVID-19. In the source study's methods: Reference gene primer amplification in the assay estimated nucleated cell counts. TCRdb keeps only in-frame clones here, not all; method: immunoSEQ multiplex PCR. The V and J calls and clone size come from that table; D and trimming were worked out from the DNA. Seen here are 160,000 or so clones, approximately 88% observed once, and the top ten hold 3% to 4.5%. Germline V gives CDR1 MNHEY, CDR2 SVGAGI. This CDR3 spans 15 amino acids. V was trimmed by 3 bases and J by 4 bases, leaving 13 bases between them.

Sequencing was done on a sample of peripheral blood. The TCR was taken from a woman in her fifties or sixties who had recovered from COVID-19. The V call is TRBV6-5, the J call TRBJ1-5; D is possibly TRBD1 (6 bases). As DNA, the CDR3 is TGTGCCAGCAGTTATTCATCGAGGGGGAATCAGCCCCAGCATTTT. Translation: CASSYSSRGNQPQHF.